What follows describes a single T cell receptor beta chain. This record comes from a study of blood T cell repertoires in COVID-19. About the study: PBMCs, B-cell-depleted T cells, or T cells provided the cDNA or gDNA that made up the material.

V lost 5 bases, J lost 8 bases, and 9 bases lay in between. CDR1 and CDR2 (germline): LNHDA, SQIVND (reference sequence). This CDR3 spans 12 amino acids. Original analysis: Amplification from reference gene primers served as the basis for estimated nucleated cell counts. This table comes from immunoSEQ multiplex PCR, and its TCRdb copy is limited to in-frame clones, with some not included. Clone size and the V and J calls come from that table; the DNA yielded D and trimming. This table has about 180,000 clones, roughly 85% appearing once. Specimen: peripheral blood. The chain recombines TRBV19 with TRBJ1-4; no definite D call. The receptor's source is a man in his fifties or sixties with active or convalescent COVID-19. The CDR3, as DNA: TGTGCCAGTAGTCTTAAGCTGGAAAAACTGTTTTTT. It specifies CASSLKLEKLFF.